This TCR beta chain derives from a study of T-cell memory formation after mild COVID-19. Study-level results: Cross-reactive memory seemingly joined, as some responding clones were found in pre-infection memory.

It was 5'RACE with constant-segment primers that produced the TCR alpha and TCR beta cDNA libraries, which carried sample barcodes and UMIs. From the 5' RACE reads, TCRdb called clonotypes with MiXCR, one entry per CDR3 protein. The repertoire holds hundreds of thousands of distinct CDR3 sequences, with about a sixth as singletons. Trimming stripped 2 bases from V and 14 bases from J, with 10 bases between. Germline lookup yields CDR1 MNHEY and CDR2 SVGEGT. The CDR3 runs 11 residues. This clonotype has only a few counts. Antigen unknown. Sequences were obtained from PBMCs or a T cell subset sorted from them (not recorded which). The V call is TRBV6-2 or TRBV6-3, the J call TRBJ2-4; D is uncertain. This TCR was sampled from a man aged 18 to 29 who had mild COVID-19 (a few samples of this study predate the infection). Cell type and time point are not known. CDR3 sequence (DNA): TGTGCCAGCAGTTACCCCGATCAGAAGTACTTC. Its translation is CASSYPDQKYF.